The following is a T cell receptor beta chain sequence with its context. The antigen it binds to is not known. It has no much larger one-base neighbor in the sample; base qualities were not kept. The entry originates in a study of identifying expanded T cells in peripheral blood (dated by TCRdb to 2018 to 2020). Concerning the study at large: Technical replicates were generated by sequencing separate aliquots of the same genomic DNA pool, with four replicates compared pairwise.

Here is what the overall study found, with its caveats: The beta-binomial model significantly reduced the number of clones called differentially abundant and the false-positive rate across all healthy-donor time intervals. In all healthy donors, the variance in clone template counts between samples taken two weeks apart rose significantly as total template count increased. The authors expected biological variance in healthy repertoires might increase further over much longer intervals such as months to years. Between technical replicates the binomial model flagged roughly 1.2 differentially abundant clones, whereas over two weeks the binomial model flagged about 15 and over roughly 4 weeks around 18.

TCRbeta CDR3 regions were profiled by bias-controlled multiplex PCR amplification of genomic DNA with the immunoSEQ Assay. The authors' analysis ran thus. The absolute abundance of each unique TCRbeta CDR3 region was quantified after sequences were collapsed and filtered. Two models were used to test differential abundance: a binomial model (Fisher-equivalent) and a beta-binomial model that adds time-dependent variance fitted from healthy donors. Any clone with fewer than 5 combined templates was excluded, and a clone was called differentially abundant if its Benjamini-Hochberg FDR was below 0.01. In the beta-binomial model, variance was expressed as a function of the total template count across the two samples, in the form v = (b*log(k)+a)^2. What TCRdb holds here is the immuneACCESS table cut down to in-frame rearrangements. Part of the clones is not present; checked against another copy, under half of the missing clones reflect an unresolved V gene, and the others are unexplained. For V, J and clone size, that table is used; D and trimming come from the DNA. For this sample there are about 80,000 clones; about 88% appear just once. Under 20% of the sample goes to the ten largest clones.

During the collection period, no immune events, such as infections, were documented for the healthy donors. Time-dependent variance in a beta-binomial model of T-cell clone differential abundance was calibrated using healthy-donor blood repertoires as a training cohort. There were ten or so healthy donors in the training cohort, of whom 3 were female and 7 were male. The donors were between roughly 25 and 64 years old, with an average age of approximately 45 years. Whole blood, obtained from a commercial supplier, was collected from each healthy donor at three time points spaced roughly 14 days apart. For immunosequencing, genomic DNA was extracted from unsorted whole blood. Taken from the germline V gene, the CDR1 and CDR2 loops are SGHDT and YYEEEE. The CDR3 holds 14 amino acids from the cysteine to the phenylalanine. The DNA shown is the 42-base CDR3, in frame from base 1. Cut back by 4 bases and 5 bases, the V and J ends lie 15 bases apart.

The TCR originated in a person between 18 and 75 years old in good health. This chain is built from TRBV5-6 and TRBJ2-5; the D gene identity is not certain. The sample was blood. The nucleotide sequence reads as follows: TGTGCCAGCAGCCCCCCGGCCCTCAAGGAGACCCAGTACTTC. Translation gives CASSPPALKETQYF.